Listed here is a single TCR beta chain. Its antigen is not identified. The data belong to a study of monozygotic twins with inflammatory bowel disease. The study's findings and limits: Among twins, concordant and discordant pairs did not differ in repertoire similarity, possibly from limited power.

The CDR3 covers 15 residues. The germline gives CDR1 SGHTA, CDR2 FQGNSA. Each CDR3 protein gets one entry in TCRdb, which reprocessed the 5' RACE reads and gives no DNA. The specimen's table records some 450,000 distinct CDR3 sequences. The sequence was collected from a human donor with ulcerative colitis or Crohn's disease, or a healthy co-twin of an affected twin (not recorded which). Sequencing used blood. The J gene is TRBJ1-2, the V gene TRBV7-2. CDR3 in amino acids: CASSSYQGGGYGYTF.